This TCR beta chain was obtained from a study of human T cells and chemical hapten exposure. V lost 5 bases and J 0 bases, leaving 11 bases between the germline ends. Germline CDR1 and CDR2: SGHAT and FQNNGV. CDR3 length equals 14 residues. General observations from the study: Relative to control repertoires, expanded TCRs gave rise to significantly more large CDR3 similarity clusters.

Documented time point: patch test 3, about 24 weeks after DPC sensitization. Treatment in this sample: therapeutic diphenylcyclopropenone sensitization with weekly scalp DPC. Alopecia patients between 18 and 70 years old and suitable for DPC were used as donors. Unfractionated whole blood was the source of the extracted total RNA. Turning to this clonotype: The antigen is unknown.

TCRdb analysed the RACE reads with MiXCR anew, one entry per CDR3 protein. The repertoire holds over 55,000 distinct CDR3 sequences, more than 9.5% seen once, with approximately 1.5% in the top ten. The rearrangement uses TRBV11-2 and TRBJ2-7; D perhaps matches TRBD2 (5 bases). The receptor was derived from a woman between 45 and 60 years old with alopecia areata. Some clones in this sample may be carry-over from other donors' samples. Sequencing was performed on whole blood, taken in connection with sensitization to the hapten diphenylcyclopropenone (DPC). The CDR3 DNA reads TGTGCCAGCAGCCCCCCGGCGGGCTCCTACGAGCAGTACTTC. It specifies CASSPPAGSYEQYF.